These T cell receptor beta chains were read from a single sample in a study of blood T cell repertoires in COVID-19. TCRdb keeps only in-frame clones here, not all; method: immunoSEQ multiplex PCR. The sample has about 120,000 clones, about nine tenths seen once. The sample taken for sequencing was peripheral blood. These receptors were obtained from a man aged 55 to 69 with COVID-19, enrolled during active disease. CDR3s include the opening cysteine and the closing phenylalanine or tryptophan. D genes are given only for firm matches. Only some rows state a clone size, as once, few, many or a class for expanded clones.

TRBV4-2,TRBJ2-7,TRBD2,-,TGTGCCAGCAGCCAAGCTGAGGGAGGGCCGGGCGAGCAGTACTTC,CASSQAEGGPGEQYF
TRBV29-1,TRBJ2-2,TRBD2,-,TGCAGCGTCGGATCTAGCGGGAGGGCCGGCGGCGGGGAGCTGTTTTTT,CSVGSSGRAGGGELFF
TRBV7-3,TRBJ1-3,-,few,TGTGCCAGCAGCTCTGGAGGCTCTGGAAACACCATATATTTT,CASSSGGSGNTIYF
TRBV19,TRBJ2-7,-,-,TGTGCCAGTAGTGGCGGTATCCAAGACGAGCAGTACTTC,CASSGGIQDEQYF
TRBV19,TRBJ2-3,TRBD1,-,TGTGCCACCACAAACCAGGGGGCGCGGACAGATACGCAGTATTTT,CATTNQGARTDTQYF
TRBV29-1,TRBJ1-1,TRBD1,-,TGCAGCGTTGAAGCCCCGGACAGGGAAGCTTTCTTT,CSVEAPDREAFF
TRBV3-1/TRBV3-2,TRBJ2-7,TRBD1,-,TGTGCCAGCAGCCAAAGGGCCAGGGGGCATTACGAGCAGTACTTC,CASSQRARGHYEQYF
TRBV5-1,TRBJ2-1,TRBD2,once,TGCGCCAGCAGCTTTAGCGGGAATTTAAACAATGAGCAGTTCTTC,CASSFSGNLNNEQFF
TRBV6-4,TRBJ2-6,-,once,TGTGCCAGCAGCCAGGGGTCCGGGGCCAACGTCCTGACTTTC,CASSQGSGANVLTF
TRBV3-1/TRBV3-2,TRBJ1-2,TRBD1,once,TGTGCCAGCAGCCCAGCGGGACAGGGGGCAAAAAACTATGGCTACACCTTC,CASSPAGQGAKNYGYTF
TRBV5-8,TRBJ1-1,-,-,TGTGCCAGCAGCTCAGGGTTGACTGAAGCTTTCTTT,CASSSGLTEAFF
TRBV23-1,TRBJ2-1,TRBD2,medium-sized,TGCGCCAGCAGTCACCCGGGACTAGCGGCCGACAATGAGCAGTTCTTC,CASSHPGLAADNEQFF
TRBV18,TRBJ1-5,-,-,TGTGCCAGCTCAGCAGGAACAGGGCAGGGCCAGCCCCAGCATTTT,CASSAGTGQGQPQHF
TRBV3-1/TRBV3-2,TRBJ1-1,-,-,TGTGCCAGCAAGGGGCCGAACACTGAAGCTTTCTTT,CASKGPNTEAFF
TRBV19,TRBJ2-7,-,-,TGTGCCGCCTCCGGGAACTCCTACGAGCAGTACTTC,CAASGNSYEQYF
TRBV5-1,TRBJ2-7,TRBD2,few,TGCGCCAGCACCCAGGGACCACTAGCGGGAGGCTACGAGCAGTACTTC,CASTQGPLAGGYEQYF
TRBV7-9,TRBJ2-1,-,-,TGTGCCAGCAGACTCAACAATGAGCAGTTCTTC,CASRLNNEQFF
TRBV3-1/TRBV3-2,TRBJ1-1,-,-,TGTGCCAGCAGCCAAGGTCCCTTTGAAGCTTTCTTT,CASSQGPFEAFF
TRBV5-1,TRBJ2-7,TRBD2,-,TGCGCCAGCAGCCTGTCTAGCGGACCGTCCTACGAGCAGTACTTC,CASSLSSGPSYEQYF
TRBV12-5,TRBJ2-5,-,-,TGTGCTAGTGGTTATTCTTCCTTAGAGACCCAGTACTTC,CASGYSSLETQYF
TRBV4-1,TRBJ2-5,TRBD2,-,TGCGCCAGCAGCCTCCGGTTGGCTAGCGGGAGCGCGAACCAAGAGACCCAGTACTTC,CASSLRLASGSANQETQYF
TRBV19,TRBJ1-5,-,-,TGTGCCAGTAGTATTCACAGGAGTAGCAATCAGCCCCAGCATTTT,CASSIHRSSNQPQHF
TRBV5-1,TRBJ1-1,-,-,TGCGCCAGCAGCTTGGAAGGTAGCATAAACACTGAAGCTTTCTTT,CASSLEGSINTEAFF
TRBV9,TRBJ2-1,TRBD2,-,TGTGCCAGCAGCCCCCCGGGGGGTTACAATGAGCAGTTCTTC,CASSPPGGYNEQFF
TRBV2,TRBJ2-2,TRBD2,-,TGTGCCAGTCGACGACTAGCGGGAGTTGGAGAAACCGGGGAGCTGTTTTTT,CASRRLAGVGETGELFF
TRBV10-3,TRBJ1-5,-,-,TGTGCCATCAGTGAGACCAGATCTAGCAATCAGCCCCAGCATTTT,CAISETRSSNQPQHF
TRBV25-1,TRBJ2-1,-,-,TGTGCCAGCAGTGGTTCTAGGGGGGGATGGGACAATGAGCAGTTCTTC,CASSGSRGGWDNEQFF
TRBV18,TRBJ1-5,TRBD1,-,TGTGCCAGCTCACCGGACAGGTTCGGGCAGCCCCAGCATTTT,CASSPDRFGQPQHF
TRBV30,TRBJ1-5,TRBD1,-,TGTGCCTGGAGCGGGGTGACAGGGTTGAGCAATCAGCCCCAGCATTTT,CAWSGVTGLSNQPQHF
TRBV30,TRBJ2-7,-,-,TGTGCCTGGAGGGAGACAGATTACGAGCAGTACTTC,CAWRETDYEQYF
TRBV11-2,TRBJ2-5,-,few,TGTGCCAGCAGCCCGGACACTCAAGAGACCCAGTACTTC,CASSPDTQETQYF
TRBV9,TRBJ2-7,-,-,TGTGCCAGCAGCGCCAGGGGGGTCTACGAGCAGTACTTC,CASSARGVYEQYF
TRBV11-2,TRBJ2-7,TRBD2,-,TGTGCCAGCAGCCCCCTCGCCCGGACTAGCGGGAGAGGGTACGAGCAGTACTTC,CASSPLARTSGRGYEQYF
TRBV6-5,TRBJ2-2,TRBD2,-,TGTGCCAGCAGTCCTTGGACTAGCGGGAGGGGGGAGCTGTTTTTT,CASSPWTSGRGELFF
TRBV12-3/TRBV12-4,TRBJ2-7,-,-,TGTGCCAGCAGTCACTCCTACGAGCAGTACTTC,CASSHSYEQYF
TRBV11-2,TRBJ2-1,TRBD2,-,TGTGCCAGCAGCTTGATTTATAGCGGGAGGTCCTACAATGAGCAGTTCTTC,CASSLIYSGRSYNEQFF
TRBV5-1,TRBJ1-5,TRBD1,-,TGCGCCAGCAGGCCCGGGACAGGGGGCCCTCAGCCCCAGCATTTT,CASRPGTGGPQPQHF
TRBV2,TRBJ1-2,-,-,TGTGCCAGCAGTGGACAGATTAACTATGGCTACACCTTC,CASSGQINYGYTF
TRBV7-6,TRBJ2-2,-,-,TGTGCCAGCAGCCCGAGAAACGGGGAGCTGTTTTTT,CASSPRNGELFF
TRBV21-1,TRBJ2-7,-,once,TGTGCCAGCAGCAAAAGTGGGGGAGGGACCTACGAGCAGTACTTC,CASSKSGGGTYEQYF
TRBV2,TRBJ1-4,-,-,TGTGCCAGCCGGTTTGCAACTAATGAAAAACTGTTTTTT,CASRFATNEKLFF
TRBV11-3,TRBJ2-7,TRBD1,-,TGTGCCAGCAGCTTAGGCGGGACAGGGAGGAACGAGCAGTACTTC,CASSLGGTGRNEQYF
TRBV28,TRBJ1-5,-,-,TGTGCCAGCAGTACCAACAGGGCCTATAGCAATCAGCCCCAGCATTTT,CASSTNRAYSNQPQHF